This entry features one T cell receptor (beta chain) sequence. The data were obtained in a study of blood T cell repertoires in COVID-19. About the research overall: The cDNA or gDNA used as material had been derived from T cells, B-cell-depleted T cells, or PBMCs.

Original analysis: Amplified reference gene primers provided the basis for estimating nucleated cell counts. Libraries were prepared by immunoSEQ multiplex PCR; TCRdb keeps only in-frame clonotypes and omits some of them. For V, J and clone size, that table is used; D and trimming come from the DNA. The sample lists a few hundred thousand clones; more than 75% were seen once. The length of the CDR3 is 14 residues. Germline V gives CDR1 KGHDR, CDR2 SFDVKD. Unmatched junction bases numbered 4, after V lost 4 bases and J lost 6 bases. The study assigned cohorts using participant-reported clinical history. Up to 2 weeks before entering the study, exposed participants had met a COVID-19 case.

This sequence was found in a woman in her 50s who had been exposed to COVID-19. Sequencing was performed on PBMCs or T cells enriched from blood (not recorded which). The V call is TRBV24-1, the J call TRBJ1-4; 7 bases line up with TRBD1. The CDR3 sequence is CATSDSGTDEKLFF. CDR3 bases: TGTGCCACCAGTGACTCCGGGACAGATGAAAAACTGTTTTTT.